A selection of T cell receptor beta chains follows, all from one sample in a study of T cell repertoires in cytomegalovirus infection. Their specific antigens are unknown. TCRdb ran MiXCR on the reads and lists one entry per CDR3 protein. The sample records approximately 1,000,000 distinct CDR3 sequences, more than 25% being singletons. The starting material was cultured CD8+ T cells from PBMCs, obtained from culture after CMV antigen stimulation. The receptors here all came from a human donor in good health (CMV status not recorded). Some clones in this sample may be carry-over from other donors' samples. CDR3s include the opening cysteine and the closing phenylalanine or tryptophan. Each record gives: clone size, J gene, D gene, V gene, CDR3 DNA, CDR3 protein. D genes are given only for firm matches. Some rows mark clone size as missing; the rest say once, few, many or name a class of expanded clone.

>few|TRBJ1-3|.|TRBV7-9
TGTGCCAGCAGCCCCGAGGGCGGAAACACCATATATTTT
CASSPEGGNTIYF
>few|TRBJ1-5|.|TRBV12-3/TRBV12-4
TGTGCCAGCAGTTTTAGTTTTGAGTCCCTGGAGCCCCAGCATTTT
CASSFSFESLEPQHF
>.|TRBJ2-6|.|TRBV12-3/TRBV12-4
TGTGCCAACCTCGACGGGTCCAACGTCCTGACTTTC
CANLDGSNVLTF
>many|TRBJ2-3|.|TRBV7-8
TGTGCCAGCAGCTTCTCGGAGGGAGATACGCAGTATTTT
CASSFSEGDTQYF
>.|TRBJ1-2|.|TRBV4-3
TGCGCCAGCAGCCAGAGCCGGGGTGAGGGCTACACCTTC
CASSQSRGEGYTF
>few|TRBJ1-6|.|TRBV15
TGTGCCACCAGCAGAGATAGAGCCAGCTCCTATAATTCACCCCTCCACTTT
CATSRDRASSYNSPLHF
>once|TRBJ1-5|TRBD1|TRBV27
TGTGCCAGCAGCTCCGGGACAGCCCTCAATCAGCCCCAGCATTTT
CASSSGTALNQPQHF
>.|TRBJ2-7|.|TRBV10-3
TGTGCCATCAGGAGACAGACGCCTAAAAACGACGACGAGCAGTACTTC
CAIRRQTPKNDDEQYF
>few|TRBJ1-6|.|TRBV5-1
TGCGCCAGCAGCTTGGAAGGGACTAATAATTCACCCCTCCACTTT
CASSLEGTNNSPLHF
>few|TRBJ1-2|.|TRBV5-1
TGCGCCAGCAGCTGGGTGACGGACACCTTCTATGGCTACACCTTC
CASSWVTDTFYGYTF
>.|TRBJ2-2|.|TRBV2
TGTGCCAGCAGTGAAAGAGGAACCGATAACACCGGGGAGCTGTTTTTT
CASSERGTDNTGELFF
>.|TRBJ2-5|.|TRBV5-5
TGTGCCTCAGACAGAGGGGGGGCCGGGGAGACCCAGTACTTC
CASDRGGAGETQYF
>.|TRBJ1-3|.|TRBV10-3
TGTGCCATCAGGGTGACAGGCTCTGGAAACACCATATATTTT
CAIRVTGSGNTIYF
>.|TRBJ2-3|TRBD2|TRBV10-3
TGTGCCATCAGTGGGACTAGCGGGGGGCCTAGCACAGATACGCAGTATTTT
CAISGTSGGPSTDTQYF
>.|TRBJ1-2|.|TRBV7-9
TGTGCCAGCAGCTTACTATGGGACCCCCGGGCTCCCTTGGGCTATGGCTACACCTTC
CASSLLWDPRAPLGYGYTF
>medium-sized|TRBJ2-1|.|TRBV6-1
TGTGCCAGCAGTGCCGGGGGACACGGAGACAATGAGCAGTTCTTC
CASSAGGHGDNEQFF
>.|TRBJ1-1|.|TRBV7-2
TGTGCCAGCAGCGTCCGGGAGAGTGAAGCTTTCTTT
CASSVRESEAFF
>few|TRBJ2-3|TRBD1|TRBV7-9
TGTGCCAGCAGCGACCGGGACAGGAGGGGAGATACGCAGTATTTT
CASSDRDRRGDTQYF
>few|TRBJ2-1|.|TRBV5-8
TGTGCCAGCAGCTTGGCACAGACCGGTTACAATGAGCAGTTCTTC
CASSLAQTGYNEQFF
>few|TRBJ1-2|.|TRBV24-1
TGTGCCACCAGTGCGGGTATTCTCTATGGCTACACCTTT
CATSAGILYGYTF
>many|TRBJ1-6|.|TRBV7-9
TGTGCCAGCAGCTTATCGAGCTCCTATAATTCACCCCTCCACTTT
CASSLSSSYNSPLHF
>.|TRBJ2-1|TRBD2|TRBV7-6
TGTGCCAGCAGCCCCCCCTGGGTTGGGCGGGGGGGCCTTGGGGAGCAGTTCTTC
CASSPPWVGRGGLGEQFF
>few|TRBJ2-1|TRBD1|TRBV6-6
TGTGCCAGCAGTTACTCGGAGGTCGGGACAGAGATCTACAATGAGCAGTTCTTC
CASSYSEVGTEIYNEQFF
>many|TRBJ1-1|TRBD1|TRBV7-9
TGTGCCAGCAATAGGGACAGGGGGCCGATAACTGAAGCTTTCTTT
CASNRDRGPITEAFF
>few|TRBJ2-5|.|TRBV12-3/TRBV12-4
TGTGCCAGCAGTGTTTCCGGGACCCGTAGGCCAGAGACCCAGTACTTC
CASSVSGTRRPETQYF
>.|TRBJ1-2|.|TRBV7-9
TGTGCCAGCAGCTTAGATAGCTGGGCAGCTAACTATGGCTACACCTTC
CASSLDSWAANYGYTF
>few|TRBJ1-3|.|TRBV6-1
TGTGCCAGCAGTGAAGCGACTTCCGTGGGGGGAAACACCATATATTTT
CASSEATSVGGNTIYF
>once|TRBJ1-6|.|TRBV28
TGTGCCAGCAGTTTCGTTGGGGTAGAGGGGCGTTTTTATTCACCCCTCCACTTT
CASSFVGVEGRFYSPLHF
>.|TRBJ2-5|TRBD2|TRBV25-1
TGTGTCAGCAGTGAATGGGTTTCGCGGGGGGGCCGAGATTACCAAGAGACCCAGTACTTC
CVSSEWVSRGGRDYQETQYF
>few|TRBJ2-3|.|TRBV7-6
TGTGCCAGCAGCTTGAGACAGGACAGCACAGATACGCAGTATTTT
CASSLRQDSTDTQYF
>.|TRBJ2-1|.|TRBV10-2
TGCGCCAGCAGTGCAGACCCGGGAGTTTACAATGAGCAGTTCTTC
CASSADPGVYNEQFF
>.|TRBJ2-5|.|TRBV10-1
TGCGCCAGCAGTGAGTCAGTATCTCAGGGGCAAGAGACCCAGTACTTC
CASSESVSQGQETQYF
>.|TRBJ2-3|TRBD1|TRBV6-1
TGTGCCAGCAGGGTCAGGGGGAGCACAGATACGCAGTATTTT
CASRVRGSTDTQYF
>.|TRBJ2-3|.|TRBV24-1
TGTGCCACCAGTGGGAGAGGGGCGACAGATATGCAGTATTTT
CATSGRGATDMQYF